This TCR beta chain was sequenced for a study of identifying expanded T cells in peripheral blood (dated by TCRdb to 2018 to 2020). As for the study more broadly: Technical replicates were generated by sequencing separate aliquots of the same genomic DNA pool, with four replicates compared pairwise.

Concerning this clone itself: Its specific antigen is unknown. No much larger clonotype is one base removed from it; base qualities were not supplied.

The immunoSEQ Assay, which relies on bias-controlled multiplex PCR amplification of genomic DNA, was used to profile TCRbeta CDR3 regions. The paper's data handling went like this. The absolute abundance of each unique TCRbeta CDR3 region was quantified after sequences were collapsed and filtered. Differential abundance was tested with a binomial (Fisher-equivalent) model and with a beta-binomial model adding time-dependent variance fitted from healthy donors. Clones with fewer than 5 combined templates were removed, and a clone was called differentially abundant if the clone's Benjamini-Hochberg FDR was below 0.01. In the beta-binomial model, variance was expressed as a function of the total template count across the two samples, in the form v = (b*log(k)+a)^2. Drawn from immuneACCESS, this table holds only the in-frame rearrangements with V and J called that TCRdb kept. Clones are partly lost; checked studies trace under half to an unresolved V gene and leave the rest unexplained. From that table come the V and J calls and clone size; the DNA was used to work out D and trimming. Across this sample there are under 70,000 clones, with around 87% seen only once. The ten most abundant clones make up less than 5.5% of the sample.

No immune events, such as infections, were documented for the healthy donors during the collection period. Time-dependent variance in a beta-binomial model of T-cell clone differential abundance was calibrated using healthy-donor blood repertoires as a training cohort. The training cohort included approximately 10 healthy donors, of whom 3 were female and 7 were male. The donors were between roughly 25 and 70 years old, with an average age of roughly 40 years. Whole blood from each healthy donor was obtained from a commercial supplier and was collected at three time points 2 to 3 weeks apart. For immunosequencing, genomic DNA was extracted from unsorted whole blood. What the study reported, not specific to this receptor: The authors expected that over much longer intervals, such as months to years, biological variance in healthy repertoires might increase even further. The binomial model flagged approximately 1.3 differentially abundant clones between technical replicates but 15 to 17 over around two weeks and 19 over roughly 4 weeks. In all healthy donors, the variance in clone template counts between samples taken roughly 14 days apart rose significantly as total template count increased. The beta-binomial model significantly reduced the number of clones called differentially abundant and the false-positive rate across all healthy-donor time intervals.

As encoded in the germline V gene, CDR1 is MDHEN while CDR2 is SYDVKM. V and J are truncated by 4 bases and 6 bases respectively, leaving an intervening sequence of 15 bases. The CDR3 has 14 amino acids, counting the end cysteine and phenylalanine. The kept DNA is CDR3 alone, 42 bases in frame from the first base. The material sequenced was blood. This clonotype was obtained from a person between 18 and 69 years old in good health. The chain links TRBV28 with TRBJ1-2; perhaps TRBD1 is the D gene, with 5 bases matching. Here the CDR3 is given as CASSSPAGGNGYTF. The DNA reads TGTGCCAGCAGTTCCCCCGCGGGGGGGAATGGCTACACCTTC.